This is a list of T cell receptor beta chains from one sample in a study of blood T cell repertoires in COVID-19. Generated by immunoSEQ multiplex PCR, the TCRdb table keeps only in-frame clones and is missing some. Of around 240,000 clones in the sample, roughly four fifths were seen once. Sequencing input: peripheral blood. All receptors come from a woman of 80 years or more with acute or convalescent COVID-19. CDR3s include the opening cysteine and the closing phenylalanine or tryptophan. A D gene is named only where the DNA matches it firmly.

J: TRBJ1-4
V: TRBV5-1
D: TRBD1
CDR3: CASSLTGTGVKLFF

J: TRBJ1-1
V: TRBV6-5
D: NA
CDR3: CASRTGIGTYYEAFF

J: TRBJ2-3
V: TRBV19
D: NA
CDR3: CASTTRSEGTDTQYF

J: TRBJ2-3
V: TRBV5-6
D: NA
CDR3: CASSFRGFGTDTQYF

J: TRBJ2-4
V: TRBV5-3
D: NA
CDR3: CARSRGLLAKNIQYF

J: TRBJ2-2
V: TRBV6-6
D: NA
CDR3: CASRRPEGGDAGELFF

J: TRBJ2-2
V: TRBV19
D: NA
CDR3: CASSSGQNTGELFF

J: TRBJ2-7
V: TRBV20-1
D: NA
CDR3: CSARETGRGYEQYF

J: TRBJ2-1
V: TRBV7-9
D: NA
CDR3: CASSRDPYYYEQFF

J: TRBJ2-7
V: TRBV6-2/TRBV6-3
D: NA
CDR3: CASSYSGASSYEQYF

J: TRBJ1-5
V: TRBV4-2
D: NA
CDR3: CASSQTERSNQPQHF

J: TRBJ2-5
V: TRBV9
D: NA
CDR3: CASSVGEGGTGTQYF

J: TRBJ2-7
V: TRBV5-1
D: TRBD2
CDR3: CASSPIAGLDEQYF

J: TRBJ2-1
V: TRBV7-2
D: NA
CDR3: CASCRERNNEQFF

J: TRBJ1-1
V: TRBV18
D: NA
CDR3: CASFFQGGTEAFF

J: TRBJ2-5
V: TRBV18
D: NA
CDR3: CASSPPWGRGQETQYF

J: TRBJ1-2
V: TRBV7-2
D: NA
CDR3: CASSQGRTSGTF

J: TRBJ2-7
V: TRBV3-1/TRBV3-2
D: TRBD2
CDR3: CASSRNPLTSGGAYEQYF

J: TRBJ1-5
V: TRBV12-3/TRBV12-4
D: NA
CDR3: CASSFYQGQPQHF

J: TRBJ1-5
V: TRBV9
D: NA
CDR3: CASSVAGQYNQPQHF

J: TRBJ2-5
V: TRBV10-3
D: NA
CDR3: CAISESNGAGETQYF

J: TRBJ1-5
V: TRBV19
D: TRBD1
CDR3: CASKGDRGGNQPQHF

J: TRBJ2-7
V: TRBV4-3
D: TRBD2
CDR3: CASSSLAGGSYEQYF

J: TRBJ1-2
V: TRBV6-5
D: TRBD1
CDR3: CASRPGQGYGYTF

J: TRBJ2-1
V: TRBV5-8
D: NA
CDR3: CASSLIGKSSYNEQFF

J: TRBJ1-2
V: TRBV11-2
D: NA
CDR3: CASSLGSGNGYTF

J: TRBJ2-7
V: TRBV19
D: TRBD1
CDR3: CASSIAGTARIYEQYF

J: TRBJ2-1
V: TRBV3-1/TRBV3-2
D: TRBD2
CDR3: CASRGLAGSSFF

J: TRBJ2-7
V: TRBV12-3/TRBV12-4
D: TRBD1
CDR3: CASRLTGGSEQYF

J: TRBJ2-7
V: TRBV4-2
D: NA
CDR3: CASSPSDTDSYEQYF

J: TRBJ2-7
V: TRBV7-2
D: TRBD2
CDR3: CASSYGLAGEQYF

J: TRBJ1-1
V: TRBV11-3
D: NA
CDR3: CASSLDRSDTDEAFF

J: TRBJ1-5
V: TRBV19
D: TRBD1
CDR3: CASSIYGTGTSNQPQHF

J: TRBJ2-7
V: TRBV5-1
D: NA
CDR3: CASSSGGTPEQYF

J: TRBJ1-4
V: TRBV19
D: TRBD1
CDR3: CASRDRGNEKLFF

J: TRBJ1-2
V: TRBV5-6
D: TRBD1
CDR3: CASSLQGARNYGYTF

J: TRBJ2-1
V: TRBV7-9
D: TRBD1
CDR3: CASSLVRDRGYNEQFF

J: TRBJ1-3
V: TRBV7-3
D: NA
CDR3: CASSLNERNTIYF

J: TRBJ1-5
V: TRBV11-2
D: TRBD1
CDR3: CASSKTGAGSQPQHF

J: TRBJ1-1
V: TRBV7-8
D: TRBD1
CDR3: CASSLDRDKREFRPNTEAFF

J: TRBJ1-2
V: TRBV12-3/TRBV12-4
D: NA
CDR3: CASSLKEGYTF

J: TRBJ2-7
V: TRBV19
D: TRBD1
CDR3: CASSPQQGAGSYEQYF

J: TRBJ2-1
V: TRBV28
D: TRBD1
CDR3: CASTSDRGSYNEQFF

J: TRBJ1-2
V: TRBV7-2
D: NA
CDR3: CASSFEDIRGTNKSF

J: TRBJ2-1
V: TRBV18
D: NA
CDR3: CASSIGSPYNEQFF

J: TRBJ1-3
V: TRBV12-3/TRBV12-4
D: NA
CDR3: CASRTGSGNTIYF

J: TRBJ1-1
V: TRBV30
D: NA
CDR3: CAWIPGGNTEAFF

J: TRBJ2-5
V: TRBV7-8
D: NA
CDR3: CASSLDPAEETQYF